Shown below are 19 T cell receptor beta chains from a single sample sequenced in a study of blood T cell repertoires in COVID-19. Sequenced by immunoSEQ multiplex PCR; TCRdb stores in-frame clones only, minus some. This sample yields around 240,000 clones, of which around four fifths are seen a single time; under 2% belongs to the top ten. The sequenced sample was peripheral blood. The origin of the receptors is a woman of 80 years or more with acute or convalescent COVID-19.

The chain uses TRBV3-1 (or the pseudogene TRBV3-2) and TRBJ1-5; D possibly corresponds to TRBD1 (5 bases). CDR1 is LGHDT and CDR2 is YNNKEL in the germline V gene (reference sequence). Trimming stripped 1 base from V and 7 bases from J, with 14 bases between. The CDR3 runs 15 residues. DNA of the CDR3: TGTGCCAGCAGCCAAGGTGGGGCAGGGCGACAGCCCCAGCATTTT. Its protein is CASSQGGAGRQPQHF.

The gene calls are TRBV19 and TRBJ1-5; 7 nucleotides align to TRBD1. Germline-derived CDR1 and CDR2 are LNHDA and SQIVND (reference sequence). There are 13 residues in the CDR3. Losses at the gene ends were 5 bases for V and 10 bases for J; bases not matched to a gene: 8. CDR3 nucleotide sequence: TGTGCCAGTAGTTTCAGGGGGACTGGCCCCCAGCATTTT. Translating it yields CASSFRGTGPQHF.

The rearrangement uses TRBV3-1 (or the pseudogene TRBV3-2) and TRBJ2-3; tentatively, D is TRBD2 (5 bases). Trimming pared 4 bases from V and 4 bases from J, leaving 15 bases between. The germline V gene has CDR1 LGHDT and CDR2 YNNKEL (reference sequence). The CDR3 covers 15 residues. CDR3 sequence: CASSPPGGLSDTQYF. CDR3 bases: TGTGCCAGCAGCCCCCCCGGCGGGCTCTCAGATACGCAGTATTTT.

The genes are TRBV7-2 and TRBJ2-3, with unresolved D. CDR3 length equals 13 residues. Germline CDR1 reads SGHTA; CDR2 reads FQGNSA. V dropped 4 bases and J dropped 3 bases, with 8 bases sitting between them. As DNA, the CDR3 is TGTGCCAGCAGCTCTCGCGTTACAGATACGCAGTATTTT. The encoded protein is CASSSRVTDTQYF.

This chain joins TRBV5-8 and TRBJ1-1; D is perhaps TRBD1 (5 bases). Germline V CDR1 and CDR2: SGHTS, YDEGEE. The germline V and J ends were trimmed by 2 bases and 1 base, with 6 bases remaining between them. The CDR3 is made up of 13 amino acids. The CDR3 coding sequence is TGTGCCAGCAGCTTCACAGGGAACACTGAAGCTTTCTTT. It specifies CASSFTGNTEAFF.

J is TRBJ2-2 and V is TRBV4-3; TRBD2 agrees at 7 bases. Germline V gene data show CDR1 as LGHNA and CDR2 as YSLEER. This CDR3 spans 15 amino acids. J gave up 4 bases and V 0 bases, and 2 bases lay outside the gene matches. The CDR3 reads CASSQEGGSTGELFF. Written as DNA, the CDR3 is TGCGCCAGCAGCCAAGAGGGAGGGAGCACCGGGGAGCTGTTTTTT.

This chain connects TRBV11-2 to TRBJ2-1, with 11 bases identical to TRBD2. The CDR3 consists of 17 residues. Germline CDR1 SGHAT, CDR2 FQNNGV. Trimming took 5 bases from V and 5 from J; bases not matched to a gene: 11. The CDR3 DNA follows: TGTGCCAGCAGCCCTCTCCTACTAGCGGGAGTCCACAATGAGCAGTTCTTC. It codes for CASSPLLLAGVHNEQFF.

This chain joins TRBV5-1 and TRBJ2-1; the match to TRBD2 covers 13 bases. Germline CDR1 and CDR2: SGHRS and YFSETQ. The V and J ends lost 2 bases and 6 bases, in that order; junction bases with no gene match: 8. The CDR3 is 17 amino acids. The CDR3 loop reads CASSFRKGTSGVNEQFF. The CDR3 DNA is TGCGCCAGCAGCTTTAGGAAGGGGACTAGCGGGGTCAATGAGCAGTTCTTC.

The rearrangement joins TRBV3-1 (or the pseudogene TRBV3-2) to TRBJ1-2; 9 nucleotides agree with TRBD1. Germline loops: CDR1 LGHDT, CDR2 YNNKEL (reference sequence). V dropped 1 base and J dropped 1; count of bases not matched to a gene: 16. The CDR3 totals 20 residues. The CDR3 sequence: CASSQVSLAVPGQGNYGYTF. In DNA, the CDR3 is TGTGCCAGCAGCCAAGTTAGTCTCGCGGTTCCGGGACAGGGTAACTATGGCTACACCTTC.

This chain connects TRBV7-3 to TRBJ2-1, with 8 positions matching TRBD2. This CDR3 spans 17 amino acids. Germline V CDR1 and CDR2: SGHTA, FQGTGA. J was trimmed by 1 base and V by 1 base; bases with no gene match: 6. The CDR3 spells CASSLNRLAGSYNEQFF. For the CDR3, the DNA is TGTGCCAGCAGCTTAAACCGCCTAGCGGGTTCCTACAATGAGCAGTTCTTC.

The chain combines TRBV5-4 with TRBJ1-1; a weak D match, TRBD1 (5 bases). The germline V gene encodes CDR1 SGHNT and CDR2 YYREEE (reference sequence). CDR3 length equals 17 residues. Trimming removed 0 bases from V and 0 bases from J, with 15 bases in between. Here the CDR3 DNA reads TGTGCCAGCAGCTTGGCAGGGCCAGCGGGCATGAACACTGAAGCTTTCTTT. This gives the protein CASSLAGPAGMNTEAFF.

The V and J genes are TRBV5-1 and TRBJ1-3; TRBD1 might be the D (6 bases). Germline CDR1 SGHRS, CDR2 YFSETQ. V lost 3 bases to trimming and J lost 0 bases, with 10 bases between them. This CDR3 is built from 15 residues. CDR3: CASSSGDNSGNTIYF. CDR3 nucleotide sequence: TGCGCCAGCAGCTCAGGGGACAACTCTGGAAACACCATATATTTT.

The CDR3 protein is CASSYPRDGLRRTSYEQYF. The CDR3 bases are TGTGCCAGCAGTTACCCGCGGGACGGACTTCGACGAACCTCCTACGAGCAGTACTTC. The chain carries TRBV6-2 or TRBV6-3 and TRBJ2-7, with a tentative D call TRBD2 (6 bases). The CDR3 consists of 19 residues. From germline, CDR1 is MNHEY and CDR2 SVGEGT. The V end lost 2 bases, the J end lost 0 bases, and 23 bases lay between the germline ends.

This rearrangement joins TRBV5-6 to TRBJ1-6; D ambiguous. Trimming took off 4 bases at V and 0 bases at J, with 11 bases between the two ends. Germline V lookup: CDR1 SGHDT, CDR2 YYEEEE. The CDR3 is 16 residues long. The CDR3, as DNA: TGTGCCAGCAGCCCCGGGGTGAGCTCCTATAATTCACCCCTCCACTTT. It encodes CASSPGVSSYNSPLHF.

The rearrangement joins TRBV6-5 to TRBJ1-4; tentatively, D is TRBD1 (6 bases). V dropped 1 base and J dropped 8 bases, with 14 bases sitting between them. CDR3 length: 15 residues. Germline lookup yields CDR1 MNHEY and CDR2 SVGAGI. DNA for the CDR3: TGTGCCAGCAGTTACTTAGGCCAGGGGAACGAAAAACTGTTTTTT. Translated, it gives CASSYLGQGNEKLFF.

The CDR3 spells CASSGRGGPETQYF. CDR3 nucleotide sequence: TGTGCCAGCAGCGGAAGGGGGGGCCCGGAGACCCAGTACTTC. The chain recombines TRBV9 with TRBJ2-5; the D gene is possibly TRBD2 (7 bases). The CDR3 is 14 residues long. Trimming pared 3 bases from V and 5 bases from J, leaving 14 bases between. Germline CDR1 SGDLS, CDR2 YYNGEE. Filled out from reference TRBV9 and TRBJ2-5, the complete variable domain reads DSGVTQTPKHLITATGQRVTLRCSPRSGDLSVYWYQQSLDQGLQFLIQYYNGEERAKGNILERFSAQQFPDLHSELNLSSLELGDSALYFCASSGRGGPETQYFGPGTRLLVL.

The V and J genes are TRBV11-2 and TRBJ2-3; 8 positions match TRBD2. The CDR3 runs 16 residues. Looked up from germline, CDR1 is SGHAT and CDR2 is FQNNGV. After removal of 5 bases from V and 4 bases from J, the junction contained 11 bases not matched to a gene. The DNA for the CDR3 is TGTGCCAGCAGCAAAGGGCTCGGGGGGGCCGCAGATACGCAGTATTTT. This codes for CASSKGLGGAADTQYF.

The chain has TRBV7-3 and TRBJ2-3; TRBD1 might be the D (6 bases). This CDR3 region has 14 residues. V was clipped by 2 bases and J by 5 bases, with 11 bases between them. Germline V CDR1 and CDR2: SGHTA, FQGTGA. The CDR3 DNA sequence: TGTGCCAGCAGCTTATCGACAGGTCAAGATACGCAGTATTTT. It encodes CASSLSTGQDTQYF.

The genes are TRBV5-1 and TRBJ1-4; weak D call: TRBD1 (5 bases). The germline V and J ends were trimmed by 1 base and 7 bases, with 14 bases remaining between them. This CDR3 is built from 15 residues. Germline V lookup: CDR1 SGHRS, CDR2 YFSETQ. The CDR3 reads CASSLNSGGGEKLFF. The CDR3 nucleotides are TGCGCCAGCAGCTTGAACAGCGGGGGAGGTGAAAAACTGTTTTTT.